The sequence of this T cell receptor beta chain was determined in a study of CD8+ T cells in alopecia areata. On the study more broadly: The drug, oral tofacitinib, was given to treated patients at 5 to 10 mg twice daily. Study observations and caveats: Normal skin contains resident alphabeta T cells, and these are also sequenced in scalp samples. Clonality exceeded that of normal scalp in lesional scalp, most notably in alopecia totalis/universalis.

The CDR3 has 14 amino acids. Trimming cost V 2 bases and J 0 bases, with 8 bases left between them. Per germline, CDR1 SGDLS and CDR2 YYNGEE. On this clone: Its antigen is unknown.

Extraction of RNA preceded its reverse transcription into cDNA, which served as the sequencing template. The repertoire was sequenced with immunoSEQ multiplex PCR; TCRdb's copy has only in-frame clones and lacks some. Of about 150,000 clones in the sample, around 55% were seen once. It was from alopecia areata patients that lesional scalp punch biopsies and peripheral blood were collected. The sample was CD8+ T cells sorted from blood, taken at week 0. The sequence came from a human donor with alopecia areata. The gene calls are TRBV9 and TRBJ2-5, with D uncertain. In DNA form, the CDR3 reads TGTGCCAGCAGCGTTGGGGATTACCAAGAGACCCAGTACTTC. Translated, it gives CASSVGDYQETQYF.